The 7 T cell receptor beta chains presented below share a single source sample, sequenced in a study of CD8 T cell repertoires and HIV-1 epitope variants. The antigens for these receptors are not known. Libraries were prepared by immunoSEQ multiplex PCR; TCRdb keeps only in-frame clonotypes and omits some of them. The table includes roughly 5,800 clones, 65% to 70% detected once. What was sequenced was cultured CD8+ T cells derived from PBMCs. These receptors all come from a male donor with HIV.

This clone is judged medium-sized. V gene TRBV12-1 combines with J gene TRBJ1-4. TRBV12-1 is assigned pseudogene status. This CDR3 contains 18 residues. The CDR3 region has the DNA TGTGCCAGCAGCTTTGGCGGACCGAACCCAGCAACTAATGAAAAACTGTTTTTT. Protein sequence: CASSFGGPNPATNEKLFF.

This clone was observed once. The gene calls are TRBV19 and TRBJ2-6, with a possible D match to TRBD1 (5 bases). Germline CDR1 and CDR2: LNHDA and SQIVND (reference sequence). The CDR3 length is 17 residues. Between the trimmed V and J ends, which lost 6 bases and 3 bases, there was a span of 18 bases. The CDR3 nucleotides are TGTGCCAGTAGCAATCCCGACAGTCTGGATGGGGCCAACGTCCTGACTTTC. Residues: CASSNPDSLDGANVLTF.

The chain uses TRBV7-9 and TRBJ1-3; D not certain. The CDR3 is 14 residues long. Deletions cut 4 bases from V and 1 base from J, with 8 bases between. Germline V gene data show CDR1 as SEHNR and CDR2 as FQNEAQ (reference sequence). Written as DNA, the CDR3 is TGTGCCAGCAGCTCAGGAGTTTCTGGAAACACCATATATTTT. This translates into CASSSGVSGNTIYF.

A few counts support this clone. The gene calls are TRBV30 and TRBJ1-2; maybe TRBD1 (5 bases). This CDR3 comprises 13 residues. The V gene lost 3 bases and the J gene lost 8 bases, with 16 bases spanning the gap. Germline V gene data show CDR1 as GTSNPN and CDR2 as SVGIG (reference sequence). CDR3 coding DNA: TGTGCCTGGAGCCCCGGCGGGACGAGGGGCTACACCTTC. Amino acid sequence: CAWSPGGTRGYTF.

The chain recombines TRBV29-1 with TRBJ2-2, with D tentatively TRBD1 (6 bases). This CDR3 is built from 12 residues. V lost 7 bases, J lost 5 bases, and 11 bases lay in between. Germline CDR1 reads SQVTM; CDR2 reads ANQGSEA. CDR3 in DNA: TGCAGCGCCCTAGGGGGTACCGGGGAGCTGTTTTTT. Residues: CSALGGTGELFF.

This chain links TRBV30 with TRBJ1-2, with 9 bases fitting TRBD1. This CDR3 region has 13 residues. CDR1 and CDR2 from the germline V gene are GTSNPN and SVGIG (reference sequence). The J segment lost 8 bases and the V segment lost 1 base, leaving 5 bases of the junction unmatched. Here the CDR3 reads CAWSEGQGEGYTF. The DNA for the CDR3 is TGTGCCTGGAGTGAGGGACAGGGTGAGGGCTACACCTTC.

The genes are TRBV19 and TRBJ2-2; TRBD1 might be the D (5 bases). The CDR3 is made up of 17 amino acids. Germline assignment: CDR1 LNHDA and CDR2 SQIVND (reference sequence). Trimming stripped 3 bases from V and 4 bases from J, with 18 bases between. The CDR3 DNA is TGTGCCAGTAGTATTGGTTTTGCAGGGTCGACCACCGGGGAGCTGTTTTTT. This gives the protein CASSIGFAGSTTGELFF.